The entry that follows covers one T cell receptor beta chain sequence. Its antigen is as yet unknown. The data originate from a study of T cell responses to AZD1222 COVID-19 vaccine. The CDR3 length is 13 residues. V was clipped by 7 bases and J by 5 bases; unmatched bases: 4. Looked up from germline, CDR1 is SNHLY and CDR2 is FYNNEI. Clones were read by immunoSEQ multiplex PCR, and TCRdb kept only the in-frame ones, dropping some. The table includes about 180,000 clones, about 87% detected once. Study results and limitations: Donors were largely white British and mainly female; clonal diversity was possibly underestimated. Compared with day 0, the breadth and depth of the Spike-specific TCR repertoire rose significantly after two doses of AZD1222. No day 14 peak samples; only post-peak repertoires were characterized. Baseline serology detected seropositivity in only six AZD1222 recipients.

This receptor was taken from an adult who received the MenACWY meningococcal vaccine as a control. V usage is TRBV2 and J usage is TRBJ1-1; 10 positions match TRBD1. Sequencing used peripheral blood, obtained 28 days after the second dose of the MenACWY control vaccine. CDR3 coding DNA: TGTGCCAGCACGACAGGGGGCTTTACTGAAGCTTTCTTT. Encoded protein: CASTTGGFTEAFF.